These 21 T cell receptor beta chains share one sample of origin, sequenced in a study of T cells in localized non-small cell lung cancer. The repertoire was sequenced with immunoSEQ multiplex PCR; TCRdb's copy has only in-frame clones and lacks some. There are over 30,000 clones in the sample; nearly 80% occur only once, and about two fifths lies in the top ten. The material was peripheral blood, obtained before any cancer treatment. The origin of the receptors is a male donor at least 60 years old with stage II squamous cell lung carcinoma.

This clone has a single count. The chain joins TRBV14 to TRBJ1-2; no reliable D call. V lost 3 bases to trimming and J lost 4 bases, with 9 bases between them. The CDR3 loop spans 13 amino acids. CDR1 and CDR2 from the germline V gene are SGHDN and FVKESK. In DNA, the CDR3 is TGTGCCAGCAGCCATGGACCCACCTATGGCTACACCTTC. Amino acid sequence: CASSHGPTYGYTF.

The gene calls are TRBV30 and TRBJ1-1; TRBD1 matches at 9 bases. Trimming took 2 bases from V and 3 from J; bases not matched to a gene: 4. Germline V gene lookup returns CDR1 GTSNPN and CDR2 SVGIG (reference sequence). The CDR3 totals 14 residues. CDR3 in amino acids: CAWSQDRGDTEAFF. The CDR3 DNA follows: TGTGCCTGGAGTCAGGACAGGGGAGACACTGAAGCTTTCTTT. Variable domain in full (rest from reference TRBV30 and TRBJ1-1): SQTIHQWPATLVQPVGSPLSLECTVEGTSNPNLYWYRQAAGRGLQLLFYSVGIGQISSEVPQNLSASRPQDRQFILSSKKLLLSDSGFYLCAWSQDRGDTEAFFGQGTRLTVV.

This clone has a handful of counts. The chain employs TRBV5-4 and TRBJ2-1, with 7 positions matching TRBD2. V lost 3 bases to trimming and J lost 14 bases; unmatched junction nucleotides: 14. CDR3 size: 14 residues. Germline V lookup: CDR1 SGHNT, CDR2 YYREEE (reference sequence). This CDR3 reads CASSSGRGTGGEFF. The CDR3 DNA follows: TGTGCCAGCAGCTCCGGGCGGGGGACCGGCGGGGAGTTCTTC.

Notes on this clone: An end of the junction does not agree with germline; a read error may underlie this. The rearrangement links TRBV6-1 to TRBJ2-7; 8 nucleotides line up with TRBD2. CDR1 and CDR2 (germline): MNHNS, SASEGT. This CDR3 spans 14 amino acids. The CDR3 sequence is CASSEYGGAYEQYF. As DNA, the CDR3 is TGTGCCAGTAGTGAATACGGGGGGGCCTACGAGCAGTACTTC.

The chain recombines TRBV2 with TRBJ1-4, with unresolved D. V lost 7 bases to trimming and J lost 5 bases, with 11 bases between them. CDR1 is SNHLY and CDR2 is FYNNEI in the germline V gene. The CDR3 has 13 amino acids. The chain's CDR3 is CASTRAENEKLFF. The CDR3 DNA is TGTGCCAGCACCCGGGCCGAAAATGAAAAACTGTTTTTT.

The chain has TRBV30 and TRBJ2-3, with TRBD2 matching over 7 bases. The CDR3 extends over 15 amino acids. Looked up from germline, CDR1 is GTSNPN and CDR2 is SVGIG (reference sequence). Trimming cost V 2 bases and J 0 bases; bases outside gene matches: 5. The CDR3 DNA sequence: TGTGCCTGGAGTAGTAGCGGGTATAGCACAGATACGCAGTATTTT. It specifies CAWSSSGYSTDTQYF.

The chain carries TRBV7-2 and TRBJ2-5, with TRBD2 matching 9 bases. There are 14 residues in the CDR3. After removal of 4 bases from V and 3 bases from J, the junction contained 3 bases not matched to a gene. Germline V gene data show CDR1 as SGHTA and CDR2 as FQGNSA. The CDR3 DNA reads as TGTGCCAGCAGCTGGACTAGCGCCGAAGAGACCCAGTACTTC. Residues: CASSWTSAEETQYF.

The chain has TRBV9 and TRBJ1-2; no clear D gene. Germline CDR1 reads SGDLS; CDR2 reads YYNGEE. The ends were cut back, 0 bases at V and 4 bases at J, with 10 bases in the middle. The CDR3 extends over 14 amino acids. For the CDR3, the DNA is TGTGCCAGCAGCGTAGCCGGGCAGTCCTATGGCTACACCTTC. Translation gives CASSVAGQSYGYTF.

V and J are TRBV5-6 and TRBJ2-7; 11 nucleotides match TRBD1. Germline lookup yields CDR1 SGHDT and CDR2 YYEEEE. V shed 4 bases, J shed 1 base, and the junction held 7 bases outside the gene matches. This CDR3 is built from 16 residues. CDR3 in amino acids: CASSQEGQGASYEQYF. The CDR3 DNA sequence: TGTGCCAGCAGCCAGGAAGGACAGGGGGCTTCCTACGAGCAGTACTTC.

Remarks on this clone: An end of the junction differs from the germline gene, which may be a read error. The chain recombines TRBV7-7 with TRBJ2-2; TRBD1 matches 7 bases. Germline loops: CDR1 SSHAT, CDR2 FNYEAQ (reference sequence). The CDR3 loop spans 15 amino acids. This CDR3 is CASSPDRADTGELFF. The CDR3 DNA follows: TGTGCTAGCAGCCCCGACAGGGCAGACACCGGGGAGCTGTTTTTT.

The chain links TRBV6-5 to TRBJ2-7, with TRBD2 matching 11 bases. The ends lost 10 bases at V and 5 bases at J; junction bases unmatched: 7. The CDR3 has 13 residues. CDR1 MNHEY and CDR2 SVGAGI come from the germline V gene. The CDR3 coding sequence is TGTGCCACCACTAGCGGGAGTTTCAACGAGCAGTACTTC. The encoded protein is CATTSGSFNEQYF.

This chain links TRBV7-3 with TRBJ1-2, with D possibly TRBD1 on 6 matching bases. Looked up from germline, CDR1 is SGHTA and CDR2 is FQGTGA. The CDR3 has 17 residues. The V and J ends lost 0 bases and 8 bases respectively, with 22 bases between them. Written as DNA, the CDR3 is TGTGCCAGCAGCTTAACGGGGGAAACTAGGGACAAGGGAGGCTACACCTTC. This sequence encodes CASSLTGETRDKGGYTF.

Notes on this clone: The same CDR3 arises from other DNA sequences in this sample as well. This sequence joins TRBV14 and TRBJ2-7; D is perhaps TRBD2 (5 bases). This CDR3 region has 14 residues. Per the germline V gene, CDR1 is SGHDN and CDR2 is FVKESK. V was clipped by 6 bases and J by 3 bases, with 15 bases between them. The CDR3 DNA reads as TGTGCCAGCAGTCCGGACTTTCTGTTCTACGAGCAGTACTTC. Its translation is CASSPDFLFYEQYF.

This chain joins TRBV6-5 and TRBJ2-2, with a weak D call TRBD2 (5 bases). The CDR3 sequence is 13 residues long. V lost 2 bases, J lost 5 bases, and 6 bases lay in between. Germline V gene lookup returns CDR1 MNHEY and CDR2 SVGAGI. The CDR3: CASSYGGTGELFF. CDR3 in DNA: TGTGCCAGCAGTTACGGCGGGACCGGGGAGCTGTTTTTT.

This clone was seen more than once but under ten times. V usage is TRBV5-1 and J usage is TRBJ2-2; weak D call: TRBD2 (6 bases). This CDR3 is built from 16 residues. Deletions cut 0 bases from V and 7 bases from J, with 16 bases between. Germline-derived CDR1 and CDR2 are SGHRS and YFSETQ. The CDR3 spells CASSLDLSSVGGELFF. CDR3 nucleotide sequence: TGCGCCAGCAGCTTGGACTTATCTAGCGTGGGCGGGGAGCTGTTTTTT.

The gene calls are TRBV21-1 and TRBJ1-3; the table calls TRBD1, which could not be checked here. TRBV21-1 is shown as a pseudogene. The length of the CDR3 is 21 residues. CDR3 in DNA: TGTGCCAGCAGCCCCCCCCTAAGGGAACAGGATGATGGGCTGGGAGGAAACACCATATATTTT. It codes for CASSPPLREQDDGLGGNTIYF.

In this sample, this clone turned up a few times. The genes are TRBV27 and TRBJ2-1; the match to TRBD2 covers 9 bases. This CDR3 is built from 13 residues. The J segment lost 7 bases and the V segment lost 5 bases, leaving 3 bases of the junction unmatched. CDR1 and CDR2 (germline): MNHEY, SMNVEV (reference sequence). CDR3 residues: CASSGSGSNEQFF. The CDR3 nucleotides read TGTGCCAGCAGTGGTAGCGGGAGTAATGAGCAGTTCTTC.

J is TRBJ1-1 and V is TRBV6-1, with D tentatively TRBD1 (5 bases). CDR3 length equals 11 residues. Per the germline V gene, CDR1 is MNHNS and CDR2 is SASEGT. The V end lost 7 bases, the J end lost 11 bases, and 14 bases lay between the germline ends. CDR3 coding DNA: TGTGCCAGCACTTCGGCTGGGGGGGCTTTCTTT. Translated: CASTSAGGAFF.

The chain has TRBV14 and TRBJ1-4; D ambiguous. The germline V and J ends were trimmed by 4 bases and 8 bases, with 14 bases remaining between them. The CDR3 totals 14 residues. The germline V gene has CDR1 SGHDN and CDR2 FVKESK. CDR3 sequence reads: CASSRPGPGEKLFF. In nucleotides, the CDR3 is TGTGCCAGCAGCCGGCCGGGCCCGGGGGAAAAACTGTTTTTT.

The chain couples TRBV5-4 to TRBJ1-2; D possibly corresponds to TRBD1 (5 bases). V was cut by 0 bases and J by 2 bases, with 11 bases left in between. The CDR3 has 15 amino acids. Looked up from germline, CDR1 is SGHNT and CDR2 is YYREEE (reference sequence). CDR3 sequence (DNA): TGTGCCAGCAGCTTGGGAGCGGGGGGGAACTATGGCTACACCTTC. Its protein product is CASSLGAGGNYGYTF. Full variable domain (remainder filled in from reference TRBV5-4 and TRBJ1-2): ETGVTQSPTHLIKTRGQQVTLRCSSQSGHNTVSWYQQALGQGPQFIFQYYREEENGRGNFPPRFSGLQFPNYSSELNVNALELDDSALYLCASSLGAGGNYGYTFGSGTRLTVV.

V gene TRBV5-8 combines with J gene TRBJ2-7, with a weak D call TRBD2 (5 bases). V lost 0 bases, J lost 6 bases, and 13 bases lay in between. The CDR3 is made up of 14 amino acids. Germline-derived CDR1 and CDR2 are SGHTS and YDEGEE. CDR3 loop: CASSLGRRSGEQYF. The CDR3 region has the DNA TGTGCCAGCAGCTTGGGGCGGAGAAGCGGCGAGCAGTACTTC.